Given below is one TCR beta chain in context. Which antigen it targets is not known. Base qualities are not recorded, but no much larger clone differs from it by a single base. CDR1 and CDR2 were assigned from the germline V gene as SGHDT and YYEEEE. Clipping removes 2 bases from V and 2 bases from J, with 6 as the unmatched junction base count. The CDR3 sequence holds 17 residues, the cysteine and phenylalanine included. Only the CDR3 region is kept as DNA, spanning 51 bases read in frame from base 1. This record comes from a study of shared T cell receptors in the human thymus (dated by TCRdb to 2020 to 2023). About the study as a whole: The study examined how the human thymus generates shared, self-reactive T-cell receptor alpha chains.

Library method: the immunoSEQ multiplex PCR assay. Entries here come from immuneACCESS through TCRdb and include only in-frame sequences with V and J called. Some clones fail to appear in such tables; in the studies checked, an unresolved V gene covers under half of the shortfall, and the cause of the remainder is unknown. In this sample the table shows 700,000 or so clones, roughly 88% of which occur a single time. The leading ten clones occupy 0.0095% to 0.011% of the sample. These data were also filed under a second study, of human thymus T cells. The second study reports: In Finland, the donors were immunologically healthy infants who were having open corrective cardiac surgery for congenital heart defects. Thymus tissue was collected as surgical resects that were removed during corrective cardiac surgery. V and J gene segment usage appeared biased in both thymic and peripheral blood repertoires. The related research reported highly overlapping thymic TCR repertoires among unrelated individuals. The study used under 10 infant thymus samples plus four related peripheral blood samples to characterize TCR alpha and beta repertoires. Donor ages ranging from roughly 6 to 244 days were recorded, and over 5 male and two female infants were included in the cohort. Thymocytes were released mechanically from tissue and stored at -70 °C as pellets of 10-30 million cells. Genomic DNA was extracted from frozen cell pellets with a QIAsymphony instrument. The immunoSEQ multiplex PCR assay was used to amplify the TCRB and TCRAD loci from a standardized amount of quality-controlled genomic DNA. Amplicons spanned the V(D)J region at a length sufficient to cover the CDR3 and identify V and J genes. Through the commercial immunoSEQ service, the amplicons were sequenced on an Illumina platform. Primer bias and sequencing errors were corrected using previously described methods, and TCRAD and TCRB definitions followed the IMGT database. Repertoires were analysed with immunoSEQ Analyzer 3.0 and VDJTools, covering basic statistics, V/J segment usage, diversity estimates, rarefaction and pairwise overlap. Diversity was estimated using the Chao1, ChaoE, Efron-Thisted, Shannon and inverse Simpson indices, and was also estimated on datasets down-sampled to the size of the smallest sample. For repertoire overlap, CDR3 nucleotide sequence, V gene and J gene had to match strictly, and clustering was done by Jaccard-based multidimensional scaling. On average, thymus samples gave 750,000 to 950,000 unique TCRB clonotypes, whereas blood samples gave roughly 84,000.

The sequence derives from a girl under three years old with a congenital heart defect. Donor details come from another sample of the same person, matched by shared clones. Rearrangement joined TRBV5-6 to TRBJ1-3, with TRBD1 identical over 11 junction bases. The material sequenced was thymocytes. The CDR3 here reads CASSFLGTGGTGNTIYF. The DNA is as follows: TGTGCCAGCAGCTTCCTGGGGACAGGGGGGACTGGAAACACCATATATTTT.